One and the same sample provided the 4 T cell receptor beta chains below, sequenced in a study of Tregs in tolerant kidney transplant recipients. Sequencing used immunoSEQ multiplex PCR; TCRdb keeps in-frame clones, though not all of them. The table lists 50,000 or so clones. Specimen: CD4+ T cells from blood, collected before the transplant. These receptors all stem from a human donor who received a combined kidney and bone marrow transplant.

Notes on this clone: The read finishes 3 residues shy of the CDR3 end, and the germline J gene is used to complete it. V is TRBV2 and J is TRBJ1-5, with 7 nucleotides matching TRBD1. This CDR3 is 15 amino acids long. In germline, CDR1 is SNHLY, CDR2 FYNNEI. The V segment lost 6 bases and the J segment 3 bases; nucleotides outside the gene matches: 8. The CDR3 loop is CASRTRTGINQPQHF. The CDR3 bases that were read are TGTGCCAGCAGAACCAGGACAGGAATCAATCAGCCC.

Of note for this clone: Coverage ceases 3 residues before the CDR3 finishes, and the germline J gene fills in the end. This chain links TRBV30 with TRBJ1-2; unclear D gene. From germline, CDR1 is GTSNPN and CDR2 SVGIG (reference sequence). The CDR3 consists of 17 residues. V lost 2 bases, J lost 0 bases, and 19 bases lay in between. The sequenced part of the CDR3 DNA is TGTGCCTGGAGTCGTCCTCTATCCCAAGCTACTAACTATGGC. Protein: CAWSRPLSQATNYG. The full CDR3 sequence reads CAWSRPLSQATNYGYTF.

To note about this clone: The read comes to an end 3 residues before the CDR3 does, leaving the germline J gene to fill in the end. The V and J genes are TRBV29-1 and TRBJ2-4, with 9 bases lining up with TRBD1. Per the germline V gene, CDR1 is SQVTM and CDR2 is ANQGSEA. CDR3 length equals 12 residues. The CDR3 spells CSVRRDRADQYF. The covered CDR3 bases are TGCAGCGTTCGCCGGGACAGGGCGGAT.

In the case of this clone: The CDR3 end falls 3 residues outside the read, so it is completed with the germline J gene. This chain connects TRBV7-2 to TRBJ2-1; 9 nucleotides agree with TRBD2. Germline CDR1 and CDR2: SGHTA and FQGNSA. The CDR3 extends over 14 amino acids. Trimming cost V 7 bases and J 5 bases; bases outside gene matches: 6. The part of the CDR3 DNA that was read is TGTGCCAGCACCCCCCAGCGGGGGGACAATGAG. Residues: CASTPQRGDNE. In full, the CDR3 reads CASTPQRGDNEQFF.